The entry below describes one T cell receptor (beta chain). The data were obtained in a study of blood T cell repertoires in COVID-19. In the study overall: All recovered Cohort 3 donors got two negative PCRs, got clearance, or saw symptom resolution.

The V gene lost 4 bases and the J gene lost 3 bases, with 14 bases spanning the gap. The CDR3 extends over 15 amino acids. The V gene's germline CDR1 is SGHDN and CDR2 FVKESK. Original analysis: It was from reference gene primer amplification that nucleated cell counts were estimated. Method: immunoSEQ multiplex PCR; TCRdb's copy keeps in-frame clones and lacks some. The D gene and trimming were derived from the DNA, and the V and J assignments and clone size from that table. Of under 200,000 clones in the sample, 85% to 90% were seen once. Allocation to cohorts depended on clinical history reported by the participants.

The material sequenced was PBMCs or T cells enriched from blood (not recorded which). The chain joins TRBV14 to TRBJ2-3, with D unclear. The TCR sequence derives from a woman between 35 and 50 years old in a cohort exposed to, infected with or recovered from COVID-19 (not recorded which). CDR3: CASSPIKLGTDTQYF. The CDR3 nucleotides are TGTGCCAGCAGCCCCATCAAGCTCGGGACAGATACGCAGTATTTT.